This TCR beta chain was recovered during a study of blood T cell repertoires in COVID-19. Study information: From T cells, B-cell-depleted T cells, or PBMCs came the material, which was cDNA or gDNA.

Germline lookup yields CDR1 SGHTS and CDR2 YDEGEE. The V and J ends lost 5 bases and 0 bases, in that order; junction bases with no gene match: 12. CDR3 length: 19 amino acids. Under the authors' procedure: For nucleated cells, counts were estimated from reference gene primer amplification. Assay: immunoSEQ multiplex PCR; the TCRdb copy retains only in-frame clones and omits some. V, J and clone size reflect that table, while D and trimming were determined from the DNA. The top ten clones hold 5.5% to 8% of a sample with about 100,000 clones, 88% of them seen once. The chain employs TRBV5-8 and TRBJ2-4; 12 bases are a match to TRBD2. The sequence derives from an older woman with acute or convalescent COVID-19. The source material was peripheral blood. The CDR3: CASSHWTSGEWLAKNIQYF. CDR3 nucleotides: TGTGCCAGCAGTCATTGGACTAGCGGGGAGTGGTTAGCCAAAAACATTCAGTACTTC.